This TCR beta chain was identified in a study of T cell repertoires in cytomegalovirus infection. TCRdb re-called the reads with MiXCR, one entry per CDR3 protein. The sample consists of under 200,000 distinct CDR3 sequences, roughly 21% of them appearing once. The CDR3 totals 14 residues. Germline V gene sequence: CDR1 SNHLY, CDR2 FYNNEI. The ends lost 6 bases at V and 0 bases at J; junction bases unmatched: 4. In the case of this clonotype: The antigen is unknown.

The chain carries TRBV2 and TRBJ2-5; TRBD1 agrees at 7 bases. The starting material was CD8+ T cells from cultured PBMCs, obtained from culture after CMV antigen stimulation. This receptor was taken from a human donor in good health (CMV status not recorded). Some clones in this sample may be carry-over from other donors' samples. CDR3 region: CASRPTGYQETQYF. The CDR3 DNA reads TGTGCCAGCAGACCGACAGGGTACCAAGAGACCCAGTACTTC.